The 5 T cell receptor beta chains below all came from one sample that was sequenced in a study of spatial heterogeneity in lung cancer. TCRdb reanalysed the 5' RACE reads using MiXCR and keeps one entry per CDR3 protein. Among around 66,000 distinct CDR3 sequences listed, roughly 5.9% were seen once. Time point reported: sample taken at primary tumor resection. The sequences come from PBMCs, collected at surgery. These receptors came from a female donor with early-stage non-small cell lung cancer.

This clonotype occurred many times. The chain carries TRBV3-1 and TRBJ2-7; D perhaps matches TRBD2 (5 bases). Germline-derived CDR1 and CDR2 are LGHDT and YNNKEL (reference sequence). This CDR3 is built from 12 residues. V was clipped by 5 bases and J by 2 bases, with 7 bases between them. In DNA, the CDR3 is TGTGCCAGCAGCGGAGGAGCCTACGAGCAGTACTTC. Protein: CASSGGAYEQYF.

This clonotype was detected a few times. The chain is built from TRBV9 and TRBJ2-5, with 7 bases that match TRBD2. Trimming cost V 0 bases and J 5 bases; bases outside gene matches: 13. Germline values: CDR1 SGDLS, CDR2 YYNGEE. The CDR3 runs to 17 residues. Here the CDR3 DNA reads TGTGCCAGCAGCGTAGAGGGTCTAGCGGCCCGCGGGGAGACCCAGTACTTC. Protein product: CASSVEGLAARGETQYF. Drawing the rest from reference TRBV9 and TRBJ2-5, the complete variable domain is DSGVTQTPKHLITATGQRVTLRCSPRSGDLSVYWYQQSLDQGLQFLIQYYNGEERAKGNILERFSAQQFPDLHSELNLSSLELGDSALYFCASSVEGLAARGETQYFGPGTRLLVL.

This clonotype was counted only a few times. J is TRBJ1-4 and V is TRBV28, with 8 bases lining up with TRBD1. Trimming took 6 bases from V and 6 from J; bases not matched to a gene: 6. The germline CDR1 and CDR2 sequences are MDHEN and SYDVKM. This CDR3 spans 14 amino acids. CDR3 loop: CASSWTGTDEKLFF. Written as DNA, the CDR3 is TGTGCCAGCAGCTGGACAGGGACGGATGAAAAACTGTTTTTT.

This clonotype has a count of ten or more. The chain employs TRBV7-2 and TRBJ2-5; D is undetermined. The CDR3 is 12 residues long. Deletions cut 4 bases from V and 4 bases from J, with 7 bases between. CDR1 is SGHTA, CDR2 FQGNSA, per germline. CDR3: CASSSPRETQYF. The CDR3 DNA sequence: TGTGCCAGCAGCTCCCCGAGAGAGACCCAGTACTTC.

Ten or more counts support this clonotype. The V gene is TRBV27, the J gene TRBJ1-6; D call uncertain. The CDR3 runs 14 residues. Per the germline V gene, CDR1 is MNHEY and CDR2 is SMNVEV (reference sequence). With 6 bases removed from V and 8 bases from J, the gap between germline ends came to 14 bases. The CDR3 DNA follows: TGTGCCAGCAGCCGGCCAATTTCGGATTCACCCCTCCACTTT. Translated: CASSRPISDSPLHF.